Below, one TCR beta chain is given with its context. The data derive from a study of blood T cells in healthy people across ages. The donors, healthy Caucasians from Russia, were aged roughly 6 to 90. Losses at the gene ends were 3 bases for V and 11 bases for J; bases not matched to a gene: 12. This CDR3 region has 13 residues. Germline assignment: CDR1 SQVTM and CDR2 ANQGSEA. The authors ran a second PCR of 7 to 11 cycles using a sample-barcoded 5' primer and a J-beta primer mix. TCRdb processed the 5' RACE reads anew with MiXCR; each CDR3 protein has one entry. The table has about 640,000 distinct CDR3 sequences, 35% to 50% seen once.

The chain recombines TRBV29-1 with TRBJ2-5, with 7 bases fitting TRBD2. Sequencing was performed on blood. The sequence came from a man of 80 years or more in good health. CDR3 in DNA: TGCAGCGTTGACCTTGCGGGGGTAACTGAGCAGTACTTC. It specifies CSVDLAGVTEQYF.